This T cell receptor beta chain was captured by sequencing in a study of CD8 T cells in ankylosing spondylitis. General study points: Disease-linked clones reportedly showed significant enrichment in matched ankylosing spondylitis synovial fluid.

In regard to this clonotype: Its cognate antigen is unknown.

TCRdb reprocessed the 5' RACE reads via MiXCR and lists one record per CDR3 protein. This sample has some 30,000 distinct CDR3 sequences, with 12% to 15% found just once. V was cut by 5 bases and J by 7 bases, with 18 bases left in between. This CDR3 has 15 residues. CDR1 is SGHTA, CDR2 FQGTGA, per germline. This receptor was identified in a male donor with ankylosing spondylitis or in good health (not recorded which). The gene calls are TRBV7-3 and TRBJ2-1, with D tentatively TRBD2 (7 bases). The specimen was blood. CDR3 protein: CASSPFGGAGNEQFF. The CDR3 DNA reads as TGTGCCAGCAGCCCCTTTGGGGGGGCGGGGAATGAGCAGTTCTTC. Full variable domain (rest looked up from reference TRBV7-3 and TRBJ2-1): GAGVSQTPSNKVTEKGKYVELRCDPISGHTALYWYRQSLGQGPEFLIYFQGTGAADDSGLPNDRFFAVRPEGSVSTLKIQRTERGDSAVYLCASSPFGGAGNEQFFGPGTRLTVL.